Each of the 15 T cell receptor beta chains below was sequenced from the same sample in a study of blood T cell repertoires in COVID-19. The data were produced by immunoSEQ multiplex PCR, yet TCRdb's version contains in-frame clones alone and is incomplete. The sample consists of over 150,000 clones, 87% of them appearing once. The material sequenced was PBMCs or T cells enriched from blood (not recorded which). These receptors were obtained from a woman aged 45-65 years who had recovered from COVID-19.

This clone was seen just once. The chain employs TRBV30 and TRBJ1-1, with 8 nucleotides matching TRBD1. CDR3 length: 20 amino acids. The V gene end was trimmed by 5 bases and the J gene end by 1 base; junction bases not matched to a gene: 24. The germline V gene has CDR1 GTSNPN and CDR2 SVGIG (reference sequence). CDR3 nucleotide sequence: TGTGCCTGGTGTAGCCTAGCCCATCCCCCCGAGGACAGGGAGAACACTGAAGCTTTCTTT. It encodes CAWCSLAHPPEDRENTEAFF.

This clone was counted between two and nine times. V and J are TRBV19 and TRBJ2-1, with D maybe TRBD1 (6 bases). CDR3 size: 15 residues. From germline, CDR1 is LNHDA and CDR2 SQIVND (reference sequence). V was trimmed by 5 bases and J by 12 bases, leaving 23 bases between them. CDR3 in DNA: TGTGCCAGTAGTCGAAAGGGACAAGCTCACAAGGGGCAGTTCTTC. It encodes CASSRKGQAHKGQFF.

This clone was picked up one time. J is TRBJ1-5 and V is TRBV19; TRBD1 matches at 7 bases. The CDR3 loop spans 14 amino acids. Germline V gene lookup returns CDR1 LNHDA and CDR2 SQIVND (reference sequence). V lost 5 bases to trimming and J lost 6 bases; unmatched junction nucleotides: 7. CDR3 nucleotide sequence: TGTGCCAGTAGTTTAGCCACAGGGGTTCAGCCCCAGCATTTT. This translates into CASSLATGVQPQHF.

For this clone: In the same sample, other DNA sequences code for this CDR3. This chain connects TRBV3-1 (or the pseudogene TRBV3-2) to TRBJ1-5; possibly TRBD1 for D (5 bases). Germline V lookup: CDR1 LGHDT, CDR2 YNNKEL (reference sequence). The CDR3 extends over 15 amino acids. Trimming stripped 2 bases from V and 2 bases from J, with 10 bases between. DNA for the CDR3: TGTGCCAGCAGCCAAAGGGGCTCGGGCAATCAGCCCCAGCATTTT. Translating it yields CASSQRGSGNQPQHF.

The chain uses TRBV9 and TRBJ1-2, with a tentative D call TRBD1 (6 bases). V was shortened by 4 bases and J by 3 bases, with 19 bases between the two germline ends. There are 16 residues in the CDR3. Germline values: CDR1 SGDLS, CDR2 YYNGEE. CDR3 sequence (DNA): TGTGCCAGCAGCTCATCACGAGGGGGTATTGACTATGGCTACACCTTC. This translates into CASSSSRGGIDYGYTF.

The genes are TRBV4-2 and TRBJ2-7, with 7 bases that match TRBD1. Germline loops: CDR1 LGHNA, CDR2 YNFKEQ. This CDR3 region has 15 residues. Germline trimming cut 4 bases from V and 0 bases from J; bases unmatched to any gene: 6. The CDR3, as DNA: TGTGCCAGCAGCCCTACGGACAGGAACTCCTACGAGCAGTACTTC. It specifies CASSPTDRNSYEQYF.

This clone was seen more than once but under ten times. The chain couples TRBV19 to TRBJ1-1; tentatively, D is TRBD1 (5 bases). V lost 0 bases and J 2 bases, leaving 10 bases between the germline ends. Germline-derived CDR1 and CDR2 are LNHDA and SQIVND (reference sequence). The CDR3 has 15 amino acids. In nucleotides, the CDR3 is TGTGCCAGTAGTATAGATGGGGGAGGTAACACTGAAGCTTTCTTT. Translation: CASSIDGGGNTEAFF. The entire variable domain, with the rest obtained from reference TRBV19 and TRBJ1-1, is as follows: DGGITQSPKYLFRKEGQNVTLSCEQNLNHDAMYWYRQDPGQGLRLIYYSQIVNDFQKGDIAEGYSVSREKKESFPLTVTSAQKNPTAFYLCASSIDGGGNTEAFFGQGTRLTVV.

The chain employs TRBV12-3 or TRBV12-4 and TRBJ1-5, with D perhaps TRBD1 (5 bases). The V gene lost 5 bases and the J gene lost 5 bases, with 10 bases spanning the gap. The CDR3 is 13 residues long. The CDR3 DNA is TGTGCCAGCAGTCGACAGCAATATCAGCCCCAGCATTTT. Translating gives CASSRQQYQPQHF.

The V call is TRBV4-1, the J call TRBJ2-7, with 8 bases aligning to TRBD2. This CDR3 region has 15 residues. The V and J ends lost 2 bases and 1 base, in that order; junction bases with no gene match: 4. CDR1 and CDR2 from the germline V gene are MGHRA and YSYEKL. CDR3 sequence reads: CASSQSGLGSYEQYF. The CDR3 DNA is TGCGCCAGCAGCCAATCGGGACTAGGTTCCTACGAGCAGTACTTC.

The chain employs TRBV19 and TRBJ1-1; unclear D gene. V gave up 5 bases and J gave up 7 bases, with 8 bases separating them. CDR3 size: 11 residues. CDR1 and CDR2 from the germline V gene are LNHDA and SQIVND (reference sequence). In DNA, the CDR3 is TGTGCCAGTAGTGTCAAAAATGAAGCTTTCTTT. This sequence encodes CASSVKNEAFF.

J is TRBJ2-7 and V is TRBV7-2; D is possibly TRBD2 (5 bases). Germline assignment: CDR1 SGHTA and CDR2 FQGNSA. V was pared by 2 bases and J by 1 base, with 9 bases between. CDR3 length: 14 amino acids. As DNA, the CDR3 is TGTGCCAGCAGCTTATCACCGGGATCCTACGAGCAGTACTTC. Translating it yields CASSLSPGSYEQYF.

This chain links TRBV27 with TRBJ1-1; D is perhaps TRBD1 (5 bases). The CDR3 spans 15 residues. Germline CDR1 is MNHEY and CDR2 is SMNVEV (reference sequence). Trimming cost V 0 bases and J 6 bases, with 14 bases left between them. The CDR3 DNA reads as TGTGCCAGCAGTTTATCGAAGGCAGGGTTCGCTGAAGCTTTCTTT. Translation gives CASSLSKAGFAEAFF.

V usage is TRBV6-6 and J usage is TRBJ1-6; 7 positions agree with TRBD1. CDR1 MNHNY and CDR2 SVGAGI come from the germline V gene (reference sequence). The junction had 19 bases not matched to a gene; V was cut back by 6 bases and J by 8 bases. This CDR3 is built from 18 residues. Here the CDR3 DNA reads TGTGCCAGCAGCCGATCCGGACAGGCGGGTCCGTTGTATTCACCCCTCCACTTT. As protein: CASSRSGQAGPLYSPLHF.

The genes are TRBV28 and TRBJ2-3, with TRBD2 identical over 12 bases. J gave up 0 bases and V 6 bases, and 4 bases lay outside the gene matches. This CDR3 has 16 amino acids. CDR1 is MDHEN and CDR2 is SYDVKM in the germline V gene. The CDR3 protein is CASSQTSGRSTDTQYF. As DNA, the CDR3 is TGTGCCAGCAGCCAGACTAGCGGGAGAAGCACAGATACGCAGTATTTT.

This chain connects TRBV19 to TRBJ1-2, with 9 nucleotides matching TRBD1. The V gene end was trimmed by 4 bases and the J gene end by 4 bases; junction bases not matched to a gene: 4. Germline CDR1 LNHDA, CDR2 SQIVND (reference sequence). The CDR3 covers 14 residues. This chain's CDR3 is CASSTRTGAYGYTF. The DNA of the CDR3 is TGTGCCAGTAGTACGCGGACAGGGGCCTATGGCTACACCTTC.